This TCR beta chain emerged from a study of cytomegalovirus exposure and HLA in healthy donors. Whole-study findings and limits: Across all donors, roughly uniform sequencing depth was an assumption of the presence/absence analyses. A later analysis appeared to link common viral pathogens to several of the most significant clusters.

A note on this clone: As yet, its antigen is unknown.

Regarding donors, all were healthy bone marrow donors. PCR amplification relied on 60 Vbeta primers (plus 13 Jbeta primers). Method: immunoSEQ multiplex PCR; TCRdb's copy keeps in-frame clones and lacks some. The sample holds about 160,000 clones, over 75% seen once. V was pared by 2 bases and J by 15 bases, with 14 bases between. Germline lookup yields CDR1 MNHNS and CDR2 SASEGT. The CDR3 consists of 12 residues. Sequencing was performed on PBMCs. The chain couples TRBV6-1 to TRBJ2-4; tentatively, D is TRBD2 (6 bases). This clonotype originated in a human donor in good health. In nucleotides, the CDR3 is TGTGCCAGCAGTGAAACCCGCAGGAGGGGGTACTTC. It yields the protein CASSETRRRGYF.